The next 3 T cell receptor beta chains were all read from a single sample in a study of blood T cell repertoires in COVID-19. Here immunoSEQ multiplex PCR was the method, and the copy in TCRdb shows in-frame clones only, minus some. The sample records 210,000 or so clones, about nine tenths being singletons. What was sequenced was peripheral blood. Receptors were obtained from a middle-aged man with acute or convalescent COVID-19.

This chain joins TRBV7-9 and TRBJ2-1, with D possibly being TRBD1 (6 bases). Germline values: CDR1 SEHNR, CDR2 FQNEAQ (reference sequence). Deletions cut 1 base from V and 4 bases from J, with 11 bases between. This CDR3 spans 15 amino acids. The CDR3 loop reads CASSLVIGQYNEQFF. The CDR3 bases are TGTGCCAGCAGCTTAGTTATTGGACAGTACAATGAGCAGTTCTTC.

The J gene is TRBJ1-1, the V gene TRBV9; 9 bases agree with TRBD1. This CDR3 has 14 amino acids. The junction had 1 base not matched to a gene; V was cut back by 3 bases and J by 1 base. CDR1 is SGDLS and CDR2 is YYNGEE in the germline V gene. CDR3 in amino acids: CASSGGQGNTEAFF. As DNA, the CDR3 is TGTGCCAGCAGCGGGGGACAGGGGAACACTGAAGCTTTCTTT.

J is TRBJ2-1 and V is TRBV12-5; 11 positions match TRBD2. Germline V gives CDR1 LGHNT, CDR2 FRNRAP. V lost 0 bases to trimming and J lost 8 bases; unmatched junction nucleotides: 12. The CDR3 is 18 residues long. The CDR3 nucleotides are TGTGCTAGTGGTTTGGTAAGAATGAGACTAGCGGGGAGTGATGAGCAGTTCTTC. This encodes CASGLVRMRLAGSDEQFF.